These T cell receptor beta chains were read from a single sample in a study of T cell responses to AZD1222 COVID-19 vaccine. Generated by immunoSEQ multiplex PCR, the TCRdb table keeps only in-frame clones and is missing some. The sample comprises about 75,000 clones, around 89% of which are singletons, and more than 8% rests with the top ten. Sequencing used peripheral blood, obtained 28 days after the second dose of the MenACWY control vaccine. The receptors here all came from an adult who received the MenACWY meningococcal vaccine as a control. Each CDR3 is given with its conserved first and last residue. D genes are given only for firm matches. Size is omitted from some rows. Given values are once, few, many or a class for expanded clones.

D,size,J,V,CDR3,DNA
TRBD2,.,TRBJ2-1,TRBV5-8,CASSLGGGSGGGYNEQFF,TGTGCCAGCAGCTTAGGAGGTGGTAGCGGGGGTGGCTACAATGAGCAGTTCTTC
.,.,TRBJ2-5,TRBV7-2,CASSARLRETQYF,TGTGCCAGCAGCGCCCGACTAAGAGAGACCCAGTACTTC
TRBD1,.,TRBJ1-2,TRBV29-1,CSIPADRGGYGYTF,TGCAGCATTCCCGCGGACAGGGGAGGCTATGGCTACACCTTC
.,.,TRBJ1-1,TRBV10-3,CAISAGGNTEAFF,TGTGCCATCAGTGCTGGGGGTAACACTGAAGCTTTCTTT
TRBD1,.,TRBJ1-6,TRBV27,CASSLNQGGNSPLHF,TGTGCCAGCAGTTTAAATCAGGGGGGTAATTCACCCCTCCACTTT
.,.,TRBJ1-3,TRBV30,CASSMGSGNTIYF,TGTGCCTCGTCGATGGGTAGTGGAAACACCATATATTTT
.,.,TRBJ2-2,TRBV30,CAWSQIGPLNTGELFF,TGTGCCTGGAGTCAGATAGGGCCTTTGAACACCGGGGAGCTGTTTTTT
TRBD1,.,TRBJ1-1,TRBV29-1,CSVEGTVGGEAFF,TGCAGCGTTGAGGGGACAGTCGGGGGAGAAGCTTTCTTT
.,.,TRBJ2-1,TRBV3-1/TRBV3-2,CASSQDHAGASEQFF,TGTGCCAGCAGCCAAGATCACGCGGGGGCTAGTGAGCAGTTCTTC
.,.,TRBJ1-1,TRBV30,CAWLQGRAFF,TGTGCCTGGTTACAGGGTAGAGCTTTCTTT
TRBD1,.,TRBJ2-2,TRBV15,CATSPRGSNTGELFF,TGTGCCACCTCCCCCAGGGGGTCGAACACCGGGGAGCTGTTTTTT
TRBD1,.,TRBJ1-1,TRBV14,CASSQDRDRNTEAFF,TGTGCCAGCAGCCAAGATAGGGACAGGAACACTGAAGCTTTCTTT
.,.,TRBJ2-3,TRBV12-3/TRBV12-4,CASSSQPNTQYF,TGTGCCAGCAGTTCTCAGCCAAATACGCAGTATTTT
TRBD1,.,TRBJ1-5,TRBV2,CASSEQGTGGVQPQHF,TGTGCCAGCAGTGAACAGGGGACAGGGGGCGTTCAGCCCCAGCATTTT
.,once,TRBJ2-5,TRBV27,CASSPLWGGRGFQETQYF,TGTGCCAGCAGTCCCCTGTGGGGCGGTAGGGGATTCCAAGAGACCCAGTACTTC
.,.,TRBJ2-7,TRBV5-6,CASRTGTLDEQYF,TGTGCCAGCCGCACCGGTACTCTGGACGAGCAGTACTTC
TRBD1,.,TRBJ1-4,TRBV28,CASSLATQGAYEKLFF,TGTGCCAGCAGTTTAGCAACACAGGGGGCTTATGAAAAACTGTTTTTT
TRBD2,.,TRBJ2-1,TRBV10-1,CASPKRGGRDEQFF,TGCGCCAGCCCCAAACGGGGGGGCAGGGATGAGCAGTTCTTC
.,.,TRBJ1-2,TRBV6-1,CASSEQRYYGYTF,TGTGCCAGCAGTGAGCAACGGTATTATGGCTACACCTTC
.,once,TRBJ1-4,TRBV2,CASKPGYNNEKLFF,TGTGCCAGCAAACCGGGATATAATAATGAAAAACTGTTTTTT
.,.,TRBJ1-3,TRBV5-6,CASSLVGGDGNTIYF,TGTGCCAGCAGCTTGGTGGGGGGAGACGGAAACACCATATATTTT
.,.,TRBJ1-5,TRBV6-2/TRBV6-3,CASSYAREGGNQPQHF,TGTGCCAGCAGTTACGCCAGGGAGGGTGGCAATCAGCCCCAGCATTTT
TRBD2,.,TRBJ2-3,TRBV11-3,CASSLGLAAGTDTQYF,TGTGCCAGCAGCTTAGGGTTGGCAGCGGGGACGGATACGCAGTATTTT
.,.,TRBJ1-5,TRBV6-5,CASSYRWGASNQPQHF,TGTGCCAGCAGTTACCGTTGGGGGGCCTCGAATCAGCCCCAGCATTTT
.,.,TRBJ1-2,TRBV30,CAWTPPGAGYGYTF,TGTGCCTGGACCCCCCCAGGGGCCGGTTATGGCTACACCTTC
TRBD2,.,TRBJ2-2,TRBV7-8,CASSLAGGLGSTTGELFF,TGTGCCAGCAGCTTAGCGGGGGGACTAGGGTCGACCACCGGGGAGCTGTTTTTT
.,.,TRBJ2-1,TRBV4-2,CASSQERTGANNEQFF,TGTGCCAGCAGCCAAGAAAGAACGGGGGCTAACAATGAGCAGTTCTTC
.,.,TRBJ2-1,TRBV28,CASRGGGLPRVNEQFF,TGTGCCAGCAGGGGAGGGGGCCTACCCCGGGTGAATGAGCAGTTCTTC
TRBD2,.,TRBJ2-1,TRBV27,CASSLDLAGGSNEQFF,TGTGCCAGCAGTTTAGACCTAGCGGGGGGTAGCAATGAGCAGTTCTTC
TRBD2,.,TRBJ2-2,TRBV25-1,CASSPGLAGTGELFF,TGTGCCAGTTCTCCGGGACTAGCGGGCACCGGGGAGCTGTTTTTT
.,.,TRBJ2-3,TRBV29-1,CSVERAGKNTDTQYF,TGCAGCGTTGAAAGGGCAGGGAAAAACACAGATACGCAGTATTTT
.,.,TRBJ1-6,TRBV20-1,CSASREGIPNSPLHF,TGCAGTGCTAGTAGGGAGGGAATCCCCAATTCACCCCTCCACTTT
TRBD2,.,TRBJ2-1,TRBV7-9,CASSLDLAVGGEQFF,TGTGCCAGCAGCTTGGATCTAGCGGTTGGCGGCGAGCAGTTCTTC
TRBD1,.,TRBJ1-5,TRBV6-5,CASRHRGDNQPQHF,TGTGCCAGCCGTCACAGGGGGGACAATCAGCCCCAGCATTTT
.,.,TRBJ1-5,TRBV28,CASSLNMQPQHF,TGTGCCAGCAGTTTAAATATGCAGCCCCAGCATTTT
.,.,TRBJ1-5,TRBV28,CASSLAGYDQPQHF,TGTGCCAGCAGTTTAGCCGGGTACGACCAGCCCCAGCATTTT
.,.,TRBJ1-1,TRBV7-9,CASSLGDLRDTEAFF,TGTGCCAGCAGCTTAGGGGACCTCCGGGACACTGAAGCTTTCTTT
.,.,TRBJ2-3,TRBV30,CAWSSQGPLYF,TGTGCCTGGAGTTCCCAGGGTCCTCTGTATTTT
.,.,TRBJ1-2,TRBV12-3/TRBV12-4,CASSLNPNYGYTF,TGTGCCAGCAGTTTAAATCCTAACTATGGCTACACCTTC
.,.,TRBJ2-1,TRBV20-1,CSASVRGVGGSYNEQFF,TGCAGTGCTAGTGTGAGAGGTGTGGGGGGTAGCTACAATGAGCAGTTCTTC
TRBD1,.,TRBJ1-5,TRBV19,CASRSDRGSNQPQHF,TGTGCCAGTAGATCCGACAGGGGAAGCAATCAGCCCCAGCATTTT
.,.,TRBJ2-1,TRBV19,CASSIGPQGYEQFF,TGTGCCAGTAGTATAGGACCCCAGGGCTATGAGCAGTTCTTC
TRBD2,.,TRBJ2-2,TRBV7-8,CASYLSVVAGGWTGELFF,TGTGCCAGCTACCTCTCGGTGGTAGCGGGGGGGTGGACCGGGGAGCTGTTTTTT
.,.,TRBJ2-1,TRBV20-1,CSAEKGGHTFF,TGCAGTGCCGAAAAAGGGGGACATACGTTCTTC
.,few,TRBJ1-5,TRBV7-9,CASSLRQTEPQHF,TGTGCCAGCAGCTTGAGGCAGACGGAGCCCCAGCATTTT
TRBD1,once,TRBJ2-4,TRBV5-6,CASSPWDRVAKNIQYF,TGTGCCAGCAGCCCCTGGGACAGGGTAGCCAAAAACATTCAGTACTTC
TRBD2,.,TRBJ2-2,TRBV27,CASRPTSGGYTGELFF,TGTGCCAGCAGACCAACTAGCGGGGGGTACACCGGGGAGCTGTTTTTT
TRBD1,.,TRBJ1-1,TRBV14,CASSPFRDRGYKNTEAFF,TGTGCCAGCAGCCCATTCCGGGACAGGGGGTACAAGAACACTGAAGCTTTCTTT
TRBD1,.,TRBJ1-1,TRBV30,CAWGTGDYNTEAFF,TGTGCCTGGGGGACAGGGGACTACAACACTGAAGCTTTCTTT
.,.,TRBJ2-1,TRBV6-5,CASSYSVYNEQFF,TGTGCCAGCAGTTACTCGGTCTACAATGAGCAGTTCTTC
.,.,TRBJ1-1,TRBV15,CATSRDTHREAFF,TGTGCCACCAGCAGAGATACCCACAGGGAAGCTTTCTTT
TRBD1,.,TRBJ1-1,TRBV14,CASSPLQGTGTEAFF,TGTGCCAGCAGCCCGTTACAGGGGACTGGCACTGAAGCTTTCTTT
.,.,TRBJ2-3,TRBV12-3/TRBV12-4,CASTGTTDTQYF,TGTGCCAGCACCGGGACCACAGATACGCAGTATTTT